This paragraph reports one T cell receptor (beta chain). The antigen is not known. Method: immunoSEQ multiplex PCR; TCRdb's copy keeps in-frame clones and lacks some. The data show some 150,000 clones, roughly 85% seen once. Between the trimmed V and J ends, which lost 3 bases and 0 bases, there was a span of 5 bases. The CDR3 is made up of 13 amino acids. Germline V CDR1 and CDR2: MNHNS, SASEGT. This sample stems from a study of T cell responses to AZD1222 COVID-19 vaccine. Study conclusions and caveats: There were repertoire samples only from the period after the peak T cell response. Females made up more of the donors, who were largely white British, and clonal diversity may have come out too low. Regions left unmutated in variants are reportedly the target of nearly half of spike-specific TCRs.

The source material was peripheral blood, sampled 28 days after the second dose of the MenACWY control vaccine. This TCR was sampled from an adult who received the MenACWY meningococcal vaccine as a control. The chain combines TRBV6-1 with TRBJ1-1; D gene uncertain. In nucleotides, the CDR3 is TGTGCCAGCAGTGACAATATGAACACTGAAGCTTTCTTT. It yields the protein CASSDNMNTEAFF.